This entry describes one T cell receptor (beta chain). The junction departs from germline at one end; a sequencing error may be responsible. This record comes from a study of T-cell reconstitution after alpha-beta-depleted transplantation in children. CDR1 SGHTA and CDR2 FQGNSA come from the germline V gene. CDR3 size: 14 residues. Preparation of the TCRbeta library was carried out with unique molecular identifiers. TCRdb reanalysed the PCR reads using MiXCR and keeps one entry per CDR3 protein. The sample lists approximately 390,000 distinct CDR3 sequences, roughly 10% occurring once. The sequences come from PBMCs from the stem cell graft donor, collected from the stem cell graft. This chain links TRBV7-2 with TRBJ2-1; D ambiguous. The TCR originated in a human donor who donated a stem cell graft to a child with acute myeloid leukemia. The CDR3 spells CATSFDSSYNEQFF. The CDR3 nucleotides read TGTGCCACCAGCTTTGATAGCTCCTACAATGAGCAGTTCTTC.